The 18 T cell receptor beta chains below were found in one sample sequenced in a study of blood T cell repertoires in COVID-19. Here immunoSEQ multiplex PCR was the method, and the copy in TCRdb shows in-frame clones only, minus some. The table lists about 330,000 clones, roughly 89% of them singletons, with 7.5% to 10% in the top ten. Material for sequencing was peripheral blood. Receptor source: a man aged 30 to 39 with COVID-19, enrolled during active disease.

The CDR3 DNA sequence: TGCAGCGTTGTTGTCAGGGAGGTCAAAAACATTCAGTACTTC. Its translation: CSVVVREVKNIQYF. This chain uses TRBV29-1 with TRBJ2-4, with D perhaps TRBD2 (6 bases). Between the trimmed V and J ends, which lost 4 bases and 3 bases, there was a span of 13 bases. The CDR3 consists of 14 residues. Per the germline V gene, CDR1 is SQVTM and CDR2 is ANQGSEA.

CDR3 coding DNA: TGTGCCAGCAGCTCCCAGGGGGCTGGCACCATATATTTT. Protein sequence: CASSSQGAGTIYF. The chain joins TRBV5-6 to TRBJ1-3, with 8 bases that match TRBD1. The J segment lost 9 bases and the V segment lost 3 bases, leaving 5 bases of the junction unmatched. The CDR3 extends over 13 amino acids. In germline, CDR1 is SGHDT, CDR2 YYEEEE.

This chain joins TRBV7-9 and TRBJ2-7, with D tentatively TRBD1 (5 bases). There are 16 residues in the CDR3. CDR1 SEHNR and CDR2 FQNEAQ come from the germline V gene (reference sequence). V was trimmed by 3 bases and J by 0 bases, leaving 15 bases between them. In DNA, the CDR3 is TGTGCCAGCAGCTTTCTTATCACCGACAGCTCCTACGAGCAGTACTTC. Translating it yields CASSFLITDSSYEQYF.

V gene TRBV18 combines with J gene TRBJ1-2; the D is unclear. This CDR3 contains 15 residues. Germline V gene data show CDR1 as KGHSH and CDR2 as LQKENI. Deletions cut 5 bases from V and 3 bases from J, with 16 bases between. DNA for the CDR3: TGTGCCAGCTCATCCCGTCGGGGAGAGGACTATGGCTACACCTTC. Translation gives CASSSRRGEDYGYTF. Filled out from reference TRBV18 and TRBJ1-2, the complete variable domain reads NAGVMQNPRHLVRRRGQEARLRCSPMKGHSHVYWYRQLPEEGLKFMVYLQKENIIDESGMPKERFSAEFPKEGPSILRIQQVVRGDSAAYFCASSSRRGEDYGYTFGSGTRLTVV.

This chain joins TRBV30 and TRBJ1-6, with D uncertain. Per germline, CDR1 GTSNPN and CDR2 SVGIG (reference sequence). The V end was cut by 8 bases, the J end by 7 bases, with 15 bases between. The CDR3 loop spans 13 amino acids. The CDR3 is CANGYGANSPLHF. Written as DNA, the CDR3 is TGTGCCAATGGTTATGGAGCGAATTCACCCCTCCACTTT.

The chain uses TRBV27 and TRBJ2-3; D not resolved. The ends were cut back, 9 bases at V and 5 bases at J, with 15 bases in the middle. Germline-derived CDR1 and CDR2 are MNHEY and SMNVEV (reference sequence). The length of the CDR3 is 13 residues. CDR3 DNA sequence: TGTGCCAGTCGGTACGGCGGTGGAGATACGCAGTATTTT. It encodes CASRYGGGDTQYF.

The V call is TRBV5-1, the J call TRBJ2-2; TRBD1 agrees at 10 bases. The germline V gene encodes CDR1 SGHRS and CDR2 YFSETQ. The CDR3 runs to 15 residues. After removal of 5 bases from V and 2 bases from J, the junction contained 3 bases not matched to a gene. The CDR3 reads CASSPTGGNTGELFF. The CDR3 DNA reads as TGCGCCAGCAGTCCGACAGGGGGCAACACCGGGGAGCTGTTTTTT. The variable domain in full, with the rest retrieved from reference TRBV5-1 and TRBJ2-2, is KAGVTQTPRYLIKTRGQQVTLSCSPISGHRSVSWYQQTPGQGLQFLFEYFSETQRNKGNFPGRFSGRQFSNSRSEMNVSTLELGDSALYLCASSPTGGNTGELFFGEGSRLTVL.

The rearrangement joins TRBV5-1 to TRBJ2-3, with D possibly being TRBD1 (6 bases). Germline V gives CDR1 SGHRS, CDR2 YFSETQ. This CDR3 comprises 16 residues. The V end lost 1 base, the J end lost 3 bases, and 15 bases lay between the germline ends. The CDR3: CASSLSSHRATDTQYF. CDR3 nucleotide sequence: TGCGCCAGCAGCTTGAGCTCGCACAGGGCGACAGATACGCAGTATTTT. Combining the CDR3 with reference TRBV5-1 and TRBJ2-3 gives the whole variable domain KAGVTQTPRYLIKTRGQQVTLSCSPISGHRSVSWYQQTPGQGLQFLFEYFSETQRNKGNFPGRFSGRQFSNSRSEMNVSTLELGDSALYLCASSLSSHRATDTQYFGPGTRLTVL.

The V gene is TRBV24-1, the J gene TRBJ2-2; a weak D match, TRBD1 (5 bases). CDR3 length equals 15 residues. Looked up from germline, CDR1 is KGHDR and CDR2 is SFDVKD. The germline V and J ends were trimmed by 9 bases and 7 bases, with 20 bases remaining between them. The CDR3 DNA follows: TGTGCCACCTCCTGGGGCACCGCGAAAGGCGGGGAGCTGTTTTTT. Amino acid sequence: CATSWGTAKGGELFF.

V usage is TRBV19 and J usage is TRBJ1-2; D gene uncertain. V was clipped by 5 bases and J by 7 bases, with 20 bases between them. Germline CDR1 and CDR2: LNHDA and SQIVND (reference sequence). The length of the CDR3 is 15 residues. CDR3 sequence reads: CASSQAPWTPGGYTF. The CDR3 nucleotides are TGTGCCAGTAGTCAGGCACCCTGGACTCCAGGTGGCTACACCTTC. Complete variable domain (other parts from reference TRBV19 and TRBJ1-2): DGGITQSPKYLFRKEGQNVTLSCEQNLNHDAMYWYRQDPGQGLRLIYYSQIVNDFQKGDIAEGYSVSREKKESFPLTVTSAQKNPTAFYLCASSQAPWTPGGYTFGSGTRLTVV.

The V call is TRBV7-2, the J call TRBJ2-7; 8 nucleotides line up with TRBD1. Germline-derived CDR1 and CDR2 are SGHTA and FQGNSA. This CDR3 has 15 amino acids. V lost 3 bases, J lost 3 bases, and 7 bases stayed unmatched. The CDR3 sequence is CASSFSRGQGYEQYF. The CDR3 DNA reads TGTGCCAGCAGCTTTTCAAGAGGACAGGGCTACGAGCAGTACTTC.

The V gene is TRBV9, the J gene TRBJ1-2; tentative D call: TRBD1 (5 bases). V lost 4 bases to trimming and J lost 5 bases, with 15 bases between them. In germline, CDR1 is SGDLS, CDR2 YYNGEE. This CDR3 is built from 14 residues. CDR3 in amino acids: CASSSQATSYGYTF. The CDR3 DNA reads TGTGCCAGCAGCTCACAGGCAACCTCATATGGCTACACCTTC. The full variable domain, with the rest looked up from reference TRBV9 and TRBJ1-2, is DSGVTQTPKHLITATGQRVTLRCSPRSGDLSVYWYQQSLDQGLQFLIQYYNGEERAKGNILERFSAQQFPDLHSELNLSSLELGDSALYFCASSSQATSYGYTFGSGTRLTVV.

Concerning this clone: Different DNA sequences within this sample yield the same CDR3. The chain joins TRBV7-2 to TRBJ2-5; 8 bases map to TRBD1. The CDR3 is made up of 14 amino acids. From germline, CDR1 is SGHTA and CDR2 FQGNSA. The ends lost 5 bases at V and 1 base at J; junction bases unmatched: 3. The DNA for the CDR3 is TGTGCCAGCAGCCAGGACAGGGTCCAAGAGACCCAGTACTTC. Translated: CASSQDRVQETQYF.

In this sample, this clone turned up a few times. The V gene is TRBV19, the J gene TRBJ2-2; D remains ambiguous. The V end lost 5 bases, the J end lost 8 bases, and 9 bases lay between the germline ends. Germline CDR1 and CDR2: LNHDA and SQIVND (reference sequence). CDR3 length equals 12 residues. The CDR3 sequence: CASSHGVGELFF. The DNA of the CDR3 is TGTGCCAGTAGTCATGGAGTTGGGGAGCTGTTTTTT.

The chain employs TRBV27 and TRBJ1-1, with D perhaps TRBD1 (5 bases). V lost 6 bases, J lost 5 bases, and 16 bases lay in between. The germline gives CDR1 MNHEY, CDR2 SMNVEV (reference sequence). CDR3 size: 14 residues. The CDR3 DNA reads as TGTGCCAGCAGCCTCGGAGGGGCTCGGACTGAAGCTTTCTTT. Translation: CASSLGGARTEAFF.

V is TRBV3-1 (or the pseudogene TRBV3-2) and J is TRBJ2-1, with TRBD2 as a possible D gene (5 bases). This CDR3 has 16 residues. Per the germline V gene, CDR1 is LGHDT and CDR2 is YNNKEL (reference sequence). Trimming pared 3 bases from V and 2 bases from J, leaving 14 bases between. CDR3 in DNA: TGTGCCAGCAGCCACGTTGGCAGCGGAGCCTACAATGAGCAGTTCTTC. Protein sequence: CASSHVGSGAYNEQFF.

This sequence joins TRBV18 and TRBJ1-2; TRBD1 agrees at 8 bases. Germline CDR1 is KGHSH and CDR2 is LQKENI. Unmatched junction bases numbered 5, after V lost 1 base and J lost 4 bases. CDR3 size: 15 residues. The CDR3 nucleotides read TGTGCCAGCTCACCACAAGACAGGGGAGGCTATGGCTACACCTTC. It codes for CASSPQDRGGYGYTF.

The chain couples TRBV29-1 to TRBJ2-6, with D possibly matching TRBD2 (5 bases). CDR1 is SQVTM and CDR2 is ANQGSEA in the germline V gene. V lost 3 bases and J 0 bases, leaving 9 bases between the germline ends. There are 15 residues in the CDR3. DNA for the CDR3: TGCAGCGTTGAGGAGGATAACTCTGGGGCCAACGTCCTGACTTTC. Translated: CSVEEDNSGANVLTF.